These 8 T cell receptor beta chains share one sample of origin, sequenced in a study of breast tumors, draining lymph nodes, adjacent tissues. Axillary draining lymph nodes of breast cancer patients supplied the node samples. One entry per CDR3 protein results from TCRdb running MiXCR on the multiplex PCR reads. There are about 89,000 distinct CDR3 sequences in the sample; approximately 31% occur only once, and more than 8% lies in the top ten. Sequencing was done on a sample of axillary lymph node tissue. These receptors originate from a female donor with breast cancer. Some clones in this sample may be carry-over from other donors' samples.

This clonotype occurred a few times. The chain employs TRBV29-1 and TRBJ1-1; TRBD1 might be the D (6 bases). The CDR3 runs 13 residues. Germline CDR1 is SQVTM and CDR2 is ANQGSEA. V lost 7 bases to trimming and J lost 4 bases, with 16 bases between them. The CDR3, as DNA: TGCAGCGCCTCACCCACAGGGTCCACTGAAGCTTTCTTT. It codes for CSASPTGSTEAFF. Based on the CDR3 plus reference TRBV29-1 and TRBJ1-1, the full variable domain is SAVISQKPSRDICQRGTSLTIQCQVDSQVTMMFWYRQQPGQSLTLIATANQGSEATYESGFVIDKFPISRPNLTFSTLTVSNMSPEDSSIYLCSASPTGSTEAFFGQGTRLTVV.

This clonotype has ten or more counts. A much larger clone sits a single nucleotide away, making a read error possible. The chain joins TRBV7-2 to TRBJ1-2; D unresolved. The CDR3 loop spans 15 amino acids. Germline V gene data show CDR1 as SGHTA and CDR2 as FQGNSA. The CDR3 region is CASSDRRTDIYGYPF. The CDR3, as DNA: TGTGCCAGCAGTGACCGGCGGACTGACATCTATGGCTACCCCTTC.

This clonotype came up many times. The CDR3 end shows no conserved phenylalanine or tryptophan, and so a read error is likely. CDR3 nucleotides: TGCGCCAGCAGTCTTAGCGGGGGCTACGCTGAGCAGTACCTC. Its protein is CASSLSGGYAEQYL. The chain recombines TRBV5-1 with TRBJ2-7; 9 bases are shared with TRBD2. Germline CDR1 reads SGHRS; CDR2 reads YFSETQ. Trimming at V came to 5 bases and at J to 7 bases, leaving 10 bases not matched to a gene. This CDR3 has 14 residues.

At least ten counts were recorded for this clonotype. V gene TRBV3-1 combines with J gene TRBJ2-7; D is uncertain. Germline CDR1 is LGHDT and CDR2 is YNNKEL (reference sequence). V was pared by 3 bases and J by 2 bases, with 11 bases between. The CDR3 length is 14 residues. The CDR3 coding sequence is TGTGCCAGCAGCCAGCTTGACGGAACCTACGAGCAGTACTTC. This translates into CASSQLDGTYEQYF.

Ten or more counts support this clonotype. The chain joins TRBV11-3 to TRBJ2-1; D uncertain. Deletions cut 5 bases from V and 6 bases from J, with 20 bases between. The CDR3 totals 16 residues. The V gene's germline CDR1 is SGHNT and CDR2 YENEEA. CDR3 DNA: TGTGCCAGCAGCCGCTTTGGAGTGTGGGTAGGCAATGAGCAGTTCTTC. It is translated as CASSRFGVWVGNEQFF.

Note on this clonotype: A clone one base away is much larger, so this may be a read error. The chain recombines TRBV28 with TRBJ2-5; 11 bases agree with TRBD2. Looked up from germline, CDR1 is MDHEN and CDR2 is SYDVKM. Germline trimming cut 5 bases from V and 7 bases from J; bases unmatched to any gene: 9. There are 15 residues in the CDR3. The CDR3 reads CASSRRLAGTRTQYF. Written as DNA, the CDR3 is TGTGCCAGCAGTCGACGACTAGCGGGGACGAGGACCCAGTACTTC.

As concerns this clonotype: This clone may be a read error of a much larger clone one base away. The gene calls are TRBV15 and TRBJ1-1, with 7 bases that match TRBD1. The CDR3 loop spans 16 amino acids. Germline CDR1 and CDR2: LNHNV and YYDKDF (reference sequence). The CDR3 coding sequence is TGTGCCACCAGCAGAGGATCCGGGACAGAAAACACTGAAGCTCTCTTT. Residues: CATSRGSGTENTEALF. Supplemented by reference TRBV15 and TRBJ1-1, the full variable domain reads DAMVIQNPRYQVTQFGKPVTLSCSQTLNHNVMYWYQQKSSQAPKLLFHYYDKDFNNEADTPDNFQSRRPNTSFCFLDIRSPGLGDTAMYLCATSRGSGTENTEALFGQGTRLTVV.

A remark on this clonotype: This may be a read error, as it is one base from a much larger clone. The chain combines TRBV30 with TRBJ2-4, with 7 positions matching TRBD2. The CDR3 spans 14 residues. Looked up from germline, CDR1 is GTSNPN and CDR2 is SVGIG (reference sequence). J was trimmed by 3 bases and V by 1 base; bases with no gene match: 3. CDR3: CAWSASGGKNIQYF. The CDR3 coding sequence is TGTGCCTGGAGTGCTTCGGGGGGCAAAAACATTCAGTACTTC.